The rows below give T cell receptor beta chains drawn from one sample of a study of blood T cell repertoires in COVID-19. Using immunoSEQ multiplex PCR, the repertoire was profiled, and TCRdb retains in-frame clones only, with some absent. The sample includes some 150,000 clones, roughly 87% of them seen just once. Sequencing was carried out using PBMCs or T cells enriched from blood (not recorded which). These receptors came from a human donor with acute COVID-19. The donor label of this sample is uncertain. The CDR3 runs from the conserved cysteine through the conserved F or W. Each record gives: clone size, V gene, CDR3 protein. Part of the rows lack a size; the others show once, few, many or a class for expanded clones.

>NA|TRBV2
CASSRPTGGLETQYF
>NA|TRBV13
CASSLRGTGVAEQFF
>once|TRBV5-1
CASSLDPGAEVQAFF
>once|TRBV24-1
CATSDHGRRSTGTDTQYF
>NA|TRBV5-1
CASSFSGGAGETQYF
>NA|TRBV29-1
CSVRTLYGYTF
>NA|TRBV5-4
CASSNGEAKNIQYF
>NA|TRBV15
CATSRVGQGTILSNQPQHF
>NA|TRBV18
CASSPNEVQSNSPLHF
>NA|TRBV7-9
CASSAPDRGYGYTF
>NA|TRBV6-5
CASSNLRDTEAFF
>once|TRBV21-1
CASSADGTRETQYF
>once|TRBV10-3
CAISEASGEGEF
>NA|TRBV9
CASSAHSGPYEQYF
>NA|TRBV7-9
CASSPPGQTYGYTF
>NA|TRBV7-2
CASSRPGETQYF
>NA|TRBV9
CASSPSGTGGRGYTF
>NA|TRBV18
CASSSLSDRENSPLHF
>NA|TRBV11-1
CASSLGGETGYNEQFF